This T cell receptor beta chain was documented in a study of shared clonotypes between healthy human individuals. The junction had 8 bases not matched to a gene; V was cut back by 7 bases and J by 4 bases. CDR3 length: 14 residues. Germline CDR1 and CDR2: SQVTM and ANQGSEA. At deep level, the assay was performed. Researchers divided each subset's genomic DNA evenly across several immunoSEQ plates. This table comes from immunoSEQ multiplex PCR, and its TCRdb copy is limited to in-frame clones, with some not included. The sample holds hundreds of thousands of clones; roughly 79% are singletons and the top ten take approximately 12%.

This clonotype was obtained from a woman between 40 and 55 years old in good health. Some clones in this sample may be carry-over from other donors' samples. The chain joins TRBV29-1 to TRBJ2-5, with TRBD1 matching 11 bases. The sequenced sample was PBMCs. The DNA of the CDR3 is TGCAGCGCTTCCGGGACAGGGGGGAGAGAGACCCAGTACTTC. Protein product: CSASGTGGRETQYF.